These 13 T cell receptor beta chains originate from one sample sequenced in a study of blood T cell repertoires in COVID-19. Assay used: immunoSEQ multiplex PCR; TCRdb lists only in-frame clones, some missing. The profile shows about 130,000 clones, around 86% of them singletons. The sample was PBMCs or T cells enriched from blood (not recorded which). The origin of the receptors is a man aged 30 to 45 who had recovered from COVID-19.

DNA for the CDR3: TGTGCCAGCAGCTTAGGGGCCCGGAGCACAGATACGCAGTATTTT. Protein product: CASSLGARSTDTQYF. J is TRBJ2-3 and V is TRBV11-3; D ambiguous. CDR1 SGHNT and CDR2 YENEEA come from the germline V gene. This CDR3 is 15 amino acids long. V lost 1 base and J 0 bases, leaving 8 bases between the germline ends.

V and J are TRBV2 and TRBJ2-1; TRBD2 agrees at 10 bases. V shed 6 bases and J 5 bases; nucleotides not matched to a gene: 4. The CDR3 has 14 residues. Germline CDR1 SNHLY, CDR2 FYNNEI. CDR3 residues: CASRGLASHNEQFF. CDR3 nucleotides: TGTGCCAGCAGGGGACTAGCGAGTCACAATGAGCAGTTCTTC.

The chain employs TRBV15 and TRBJ2-7, with 12 bases fitting TRBD2. This CDR3 has 17 amino acids. The V gene end was trimmed by 0 bases and the J gene end by 2 bases; junction bases not matched to a gene: 5. In germline, CDR1 is LNHNV, CDR2 YYDKDF (reference sequence). This CDR3 is CATSRDPTSGGAYEQYF. The CDR3 DNA reads TGTGCCACCAGCAGAGATCCGACTAGCGGGGGTGCCTACGAGCAGTACTTC.

With regard to this clone: The same CDR3 also results from other DNA sequences found in this sample. V gene TRBV5-1 combines with J gene TRBJ2-2; maybe TRBD1 (5 bases). Trimming took 4 bases from V and 3 from J, leaving 7 bases between them. The CDR3 consists of 13 residues. Germline CDR1 and CDR2: SGHRS and YFSETQ. CDR3 in DNA: TGCGCCAGCAGCCCCAGGGACACCGGGGAGCTGTTTTTT. Encoded protein: CASSPRDTGELFF.

The chain links TRBV9 to TRBJ1-6; D might be TRBD1 (5 bases). CDR3 size: 13 residues. In germline, CDR1 is SGDLS, CDR2 YYNGEE. V shed 9 bases and J shed 6 bases, with 13 bases lying between them. CDR3 region: CAMVGGGNSPLHF. DNA for the CDR3: TGTGCCATGGTGGGGGGTGGTAATTCACCCCTCCACTTT.

This clone was observed a handful of times. V and J are TRBV10-2 and TRBJ1-1; 8 nucleotides align to TRBD1. This CDR3 spans 13 amino acids. Germline V gene sequence: CDR1 WSHSY, CDR2 SAAADI. J gave up 4 bases and V 7 bases, and 5 bases lay outside the gene matches. In nucleotides, the CDR3 is TGCGCCAGCATAACAGGGGGACTCACTGAAGCTTTCTTT. As protein: CASITGGLTEAFF.

This clone was seen a single time. This CDR3 is CASSLASGRAGDTQYF. CDR3 DNA sequence: TGCGCCAGCAGCTTGGCTAGCGGGAGGGCGGGAGATACGCAGTATTTT. The chain carries TRBV5-1 and TRBJ2-3, with TRBD2 matching 12 bases. With V trimmed by 0 bases and J by 5 bases, 4 bases remained unmatched. The CDR3 extends over 16 amino acids. Per germline, CDR1 SGHRS and CDR2 YFSETQ. Using reference TRBV5-1 and TRBJ2-3 for the parts outside the CDR3, the full variable domain is KAGVTQTPRYLIKTRGQQVTLSCSPISGHRSVSWYQQTPGQGLQFLFEYFSETQRNKGNFPGRFSGRQFSNSRSEMNVSTLELGDSALYLCASSLASGRAGDTQYFGPGTRLTVL.

This clone was counted a single time. The chain recombines TRBV5-1 with TRBJ1-3, with a weak D call TRBD1 (6 bases). Trimming pared 1 base from V and 2 bases from J, leaving 10 bases between. The CDR3 totals 15 residues. Germline loops: CDR1 SGHRS, CDR2 YFSETQ. In DNA, the CDR3 is TGCGCCAGCAGCTTGAGTGGGGGCACTGGAAACACCATATATTTT. The encoded protein is CASSLSGGTGNTIYF.

The chain uses TRBV6-6 and TRBJ1-3; possible D gene TRBD1, 6 bases. Germline V gives CDR1 MNHNY, CDR2 SVGAGI (reference sequence). This CDR3 is built from 16 residues. The ends were cut back, 5 bases at V and 0 bases at J, with 14 bases in the middle. CDR3 loop: CASSRSGQDSGNTIYF. The CDR3 bases are TGTGCCAGCAGTAGATCGGGACAAGACTCTGGAAACACCATATATTTT.

This chain connects TRBV2 to TRBJ1-2; no clear D gene. Germline values: CDR1 SNHLY, CDR2 FYNNEI. Trimming left V 2 bases short and J 0 bases short, with 10 bases between. CDR3 length: 15 residues. This chain's CDR3 is CASSERSGANYGYTF. The DNA of the CDR3 is TGTGCCAGCAGTGAACGAAGCGGAGCTAACTATGGCTACACCTTC.

The chain couples TRBV3-1 (or the pseudogene TRBV3-2) to TRBJ1-2, with D perhaps matching TRBD1 (6 bases). Looked up from germline, CDR1 is LGHDT and CDR2 is YNNKEL (reference sequence). Trimming cost V 4 bases and J 1 base, with 10 bases left between them. CDR3 size: 14 residues. Here the CDR3 DNA reads TGTGCCAGCAGCCCAAGGGGGGGTAACTATGGCTACACCTTC. Its translation: CASSPRGGNYGYTF.

The chain combines TRBV5-4 with TRBJ2-3; D may be TRBD2 (7 bases). CDR1 and CDR2 from the germline V gene are SGHNT and YYREEE (reference sequence). V lost 4 bases to trimming and J lost 5 bases, with 23 bases between them. This CDR3 has 17 amino acids. The DNA of the CDR3 is TGTGCCAGCAGCGGGGGAGGACAGCGGGGTGGAGAAGATACGCAGTATTTT. The encoded protein is CASSGGGQRGGEDTQYF. Full variable domain (remainder filled in from reference TRBV5-4 and TRBJ2-3): ETGVTQSPTHLIKTRGQQVTLRCSSQSGHNTVSWYQQALGQGPQFIFQYYREEENGRGNFPPRFSGLQFPNYSSELNVNALELDDSALYLCASSGGGQRGGEDTQYFGPGTRLTVL.

The gene calls are TRBV19 and TRBJ1-1; D unresolved. Germline V lookup: CDR1 LNHDA, CDR2 SQIVND (reference sequence). This CDR3 comprises 13 residues. Trimming removed 7 bases from V and 1 base from J, with 10 bases in between. CDR3: CASTPTRNTEAFF. CDR3 coding DNA: TGTGCCAGTACCCCGACACGGAACACTGAAGCTTTCTTT.